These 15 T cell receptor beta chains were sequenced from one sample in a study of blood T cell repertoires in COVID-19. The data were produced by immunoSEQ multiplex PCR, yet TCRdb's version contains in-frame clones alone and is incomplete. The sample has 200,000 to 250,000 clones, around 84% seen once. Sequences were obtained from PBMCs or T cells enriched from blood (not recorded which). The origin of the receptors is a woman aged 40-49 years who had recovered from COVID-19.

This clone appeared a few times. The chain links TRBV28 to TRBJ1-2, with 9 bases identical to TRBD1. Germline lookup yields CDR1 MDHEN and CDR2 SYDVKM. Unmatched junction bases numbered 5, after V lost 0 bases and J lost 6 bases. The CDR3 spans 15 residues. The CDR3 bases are TGTGCCAGCAGTTTATGGACAGGGGGGAACCATGGCTACACCTTC. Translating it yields CASSLWTGGNHGYTF.

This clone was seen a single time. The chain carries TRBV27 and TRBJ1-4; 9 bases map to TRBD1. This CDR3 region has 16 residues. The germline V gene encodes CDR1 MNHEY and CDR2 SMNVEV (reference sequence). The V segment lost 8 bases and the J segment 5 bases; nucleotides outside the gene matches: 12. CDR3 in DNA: TGTGCCAGCCGCTCCTTTTCCGGGACAGGGAATGAAAAACTGTTTTTT. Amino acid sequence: CASRSFSGTGNEKLFF.

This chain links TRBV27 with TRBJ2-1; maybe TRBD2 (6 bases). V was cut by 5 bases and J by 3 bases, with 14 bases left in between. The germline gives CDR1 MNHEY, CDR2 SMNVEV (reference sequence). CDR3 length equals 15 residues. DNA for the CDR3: TGTGCCAGCAGTAGGCGGGGCGCCCGCTACAATGAGCAGTTCTTC. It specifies CASSRRGARYNEQFF.

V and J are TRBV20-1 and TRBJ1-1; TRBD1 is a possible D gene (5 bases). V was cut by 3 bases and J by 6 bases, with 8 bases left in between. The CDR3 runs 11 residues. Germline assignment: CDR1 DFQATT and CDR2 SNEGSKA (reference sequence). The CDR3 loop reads CSARWGAEAFF. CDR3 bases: TGCAGTGCTAGGTGGGGGGCTGAAGCTTTCTTT.

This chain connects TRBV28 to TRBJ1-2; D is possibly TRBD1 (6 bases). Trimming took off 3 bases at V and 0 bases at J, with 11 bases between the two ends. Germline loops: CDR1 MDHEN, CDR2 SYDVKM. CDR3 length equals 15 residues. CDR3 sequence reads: CASSLYGGPNYGYTF. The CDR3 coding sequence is TGTGCCAGCAGTTTGTATGGGGGCCCTAACTATGGCTACACCTTC.

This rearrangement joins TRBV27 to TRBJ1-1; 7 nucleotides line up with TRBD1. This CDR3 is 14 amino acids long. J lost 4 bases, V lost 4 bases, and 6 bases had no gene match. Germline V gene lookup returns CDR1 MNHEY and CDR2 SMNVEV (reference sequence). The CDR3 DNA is TGTGCCAGCAGTTCGACAGGGAGGTCCACTGAAGCTTTCTTT. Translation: CASSSTGRSTEAFF.

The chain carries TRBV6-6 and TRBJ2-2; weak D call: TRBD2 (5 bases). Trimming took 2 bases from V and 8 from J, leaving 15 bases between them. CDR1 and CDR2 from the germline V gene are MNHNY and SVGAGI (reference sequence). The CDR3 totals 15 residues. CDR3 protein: CASSYESGSMGELFF. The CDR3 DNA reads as TGTGCCAGCAGTTACGAGAGCGGATCAATGGGGGAGCTGTTTTTT.

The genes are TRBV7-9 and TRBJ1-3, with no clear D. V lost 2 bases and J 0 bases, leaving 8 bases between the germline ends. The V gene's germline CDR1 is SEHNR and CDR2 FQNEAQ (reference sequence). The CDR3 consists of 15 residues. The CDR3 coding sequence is TGTGCCAGCAGCTTACTCTCGGGCTCTGGAAACACCATATATTTT. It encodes CASSLLSGSGNTIYF.

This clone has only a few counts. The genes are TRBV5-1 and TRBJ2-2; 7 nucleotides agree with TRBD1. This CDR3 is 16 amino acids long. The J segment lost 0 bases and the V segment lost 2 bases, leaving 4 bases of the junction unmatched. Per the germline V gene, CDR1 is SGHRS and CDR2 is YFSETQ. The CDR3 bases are TGCGCCAGCAGCTTCTCCGGGACAGCGAACACCGGGGAGCTGTTTTTT. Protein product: CASSFSGTANTGELFF. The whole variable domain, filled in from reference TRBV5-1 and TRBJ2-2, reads KAGVTQTPRYLIKTRGQQVTLSCSPISGHRSVSWYQQTPGQGLQFLFEYFSETQRNKGNFPGRFSGRQFSNSRSEMNVSTLELGDSALYLCASSFSGTANTGELFFGEGSRLTVL.

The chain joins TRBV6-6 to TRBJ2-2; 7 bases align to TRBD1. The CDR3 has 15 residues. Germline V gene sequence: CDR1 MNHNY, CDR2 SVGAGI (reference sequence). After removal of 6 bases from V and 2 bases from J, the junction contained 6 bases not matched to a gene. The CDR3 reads CASRNRGINTGELFF. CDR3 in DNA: TGTGCCAGCAGAAACAGGGGAATTAACACCGGGGAGCTGTTTTTT.

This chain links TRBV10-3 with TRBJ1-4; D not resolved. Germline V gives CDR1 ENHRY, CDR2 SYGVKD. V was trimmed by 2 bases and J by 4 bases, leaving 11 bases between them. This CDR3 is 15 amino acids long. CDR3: CAISEGSADNEKLFF. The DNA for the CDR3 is TGTGCCATCAGTGAGGGTTCGGCGGATAATGAAAAACTGTTTTTT.

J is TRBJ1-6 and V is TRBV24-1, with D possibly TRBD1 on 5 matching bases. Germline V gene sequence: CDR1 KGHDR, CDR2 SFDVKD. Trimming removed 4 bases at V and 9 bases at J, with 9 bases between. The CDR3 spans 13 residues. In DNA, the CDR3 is TGTGCCACCAGTGACCTGACAGTTTCACCCCTCCACTTT. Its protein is CATSDLTVSPLHF.

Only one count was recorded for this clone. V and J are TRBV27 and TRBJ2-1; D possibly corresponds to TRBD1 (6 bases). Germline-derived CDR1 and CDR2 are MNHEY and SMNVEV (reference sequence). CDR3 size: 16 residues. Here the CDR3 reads CGQIFSLRTAYNEQFF. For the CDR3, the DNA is TGTGGGCAGATCTTCAGCCTCCGGACAGCTTACAATGAGCAGTTCTTC.

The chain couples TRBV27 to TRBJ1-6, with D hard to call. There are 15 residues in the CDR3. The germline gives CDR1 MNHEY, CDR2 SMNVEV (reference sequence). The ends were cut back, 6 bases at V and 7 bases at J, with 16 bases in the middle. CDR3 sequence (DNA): TGTGCCAGCAGACCTGGGAGACAACAGAATTCACCCCTCCACTTT. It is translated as CASRPGRQQNSPLHF.

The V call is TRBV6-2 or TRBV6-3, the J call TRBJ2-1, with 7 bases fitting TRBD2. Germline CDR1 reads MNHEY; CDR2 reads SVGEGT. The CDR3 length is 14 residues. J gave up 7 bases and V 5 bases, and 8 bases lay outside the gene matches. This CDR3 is CASSPRLAWNEQFF. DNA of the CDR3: TGTGCCAGCAGTCCCCGACTAGCCTGGAATGAGCAGTTCTTC.